The present T cell receptor (beta chain) was sequenced within a study of cytomegalovirus exposure and HLA in healthy donors. Study-wide results and limits: The classifier reportedly diagnosed cytomegalovirus status with high sensitivity and specificity.

Trimming cost V 6 bases and J 4 bases; bases outside gene matches: 10. Germline V CDR1 and CDR2: MNHEY, SVGAGI. CDR3 length: 15 amino acids. This clone came up a few times. Its antigen is as yet unknown. Vbeta (60) and Jbeta (13) primers were used in the PCR. TCRdb's table, derived via immunoSEQ multiplex PCR, lists solely in-frame clones and lacks some. In the table there are 35,000 to 55,000 clones, around 53% of which are singletons. The rearrangement links TRBV6-5 to TRBJ2-3; TRBD2 matches 7 bases. The TCR was taken from a man between 60 and 75 years old in good health and CMV-seronegative. The sequenced material came from PBMCs. CDR3 in amino acids: CASRRRGGSADTQYF. CDR3 coding DNA: TGTGCCAGCAGAAGACGGGGCGGGAGTGCAGATACGCAGTATTTT.